Presented here are 17 T cell receptor beta chains from one specimen sequenced in a study of CD8 T cells in ankylosing spondylitis. TCRdb itself ran the 5' RACE reads through MiXCR, one entry per CDR3 protein. The sample carries almost 250,000 distinct CDR3 sequences, 30% to 35% recorded once. The sequenced sample was blood, either unsorted or a sorted T cell fraction (not recorded which). These receptors came from a male donor with ankylosing spondylitis or in good health (not recorded which).

This clonotype was seen a few times. The rearrangement joins TRBV29-1 to TRBJ2-3; TRBD1 might be the D (6 bases). V shed 0 bases and J shed 4 bases, with 8 bases lying between them. Germline CDR1 and CDR2: SQVTM and ANQGSEA. The CDR3 totals 13 residues. CDR3 nucleotides: TGCAGCGTTGAAGAGGGGGCGGCAGATACGCAGTATTTT. It specifies CSVEEGAADTQYF.

This clonotype was observed a few times. The chain is built from TRBV20-1 and TRBJ2-5, with D perhaps assigned TRBD1 or TRBD2 (6 bases each). Trimming cost V 0 bases and J 5 bases, with 10 bases left between them. Per the germline V gene, CDR1 is DFQATT and CDR2 is SNEGSKA (reference sequence). The length of the CDR3 is 13 residues. The CDR3 loop reads CSARDGGPETQYF. The CDR3 DNA reads TGCAGTGCTAGAGACGGGGGCCCTGAGACCCAGTACTTC.

This clonotype was counted a few times. The chain couples TRBV9 to TRBJ2-5; 8 positions match TRBD2. The germline gives CDR1 SGDLS, CDR2 YYNGEE. CDR3 length: 14 residues. Trimming at V came to 0 bases and at J to 4 bases, leaving 2 bases not matched to a gene. The CDR3 DNA reads as TGTGCCAGCAGCGTAGCGGGGGGGATAGAGACCCAGTACTTC. It codes for CASSVAGGIETQYF.

This rearrangement joins TRBV12-3 or TRBV12-4 to TRBJ2-2; D unresolved. Trimming shortened V by 8 bases and J by 5 bases, and 15 bases separated the two germline ends. This CDR3 has 14 amino acids. This chain's CDR3 is CASRHTLGTGELFF. CDR3 sequence (DNA): TGTGCCAGCCGACATACTTTGGGGACCGGGGAGCTGTTTTTT.

The chain links TRBV7-2 to TRBJ1-5, with D possibly TRBD1 on 6 matching bases. Trimming stripped 6 bases from V and 2 bases from J, with 14 bases between. Per the germline V gene, CDR1 is SGHTA and CDR2 is FQGNSA. CDR3 size: 15 residues. The CDR3 reads CASSKAAGGNQPQHF. The CDR3, as DNA: TGTGCCAGCAGTAAAGCGGCAGGGGGCAATCAGCCCCAGCATTTT.

The chain joins TRBV11-2 to TRBJ2-5; possibly TRBD1 or TRBD2 for D (5 bases each). Germline V lookup: CDR1 SGHAT, CDR2 FQNNGV. Between the trimmed V and J ends, which lost 4 bases and 0 bases, there was a span of 9 bases. The CDR3 is 14 residues long. CDR3 sequence (DNA): TGTGCCAGCAGCTCCGGGACCAACCAAGAGACCCAGTACTTC. Translated, it gives CASSSGTNQETQYF.

The sample holds a few counts of this clonotype. The J gene is TRBJ2-3, the V gene TRBV5-6; TRBD2 matches 8 bases. Unmatched junction bases numbered 32, after V lost 6 bases and J lost 8 bases. The CDR3 is made up of 21 amino acids. CDR1 and CDR2 (germline): SGHDT, YYEEEE. CDR3 region: CASTTSKNTGGEWRVRATQYF. In nucleotides, the CDR3 is TGTGCCAGCACCACATCGAAGAATACCGGGGGGGAATGGCGGGTTCGGGCTACGCAGTATTTT.

The chain couples TRBV7-9 to TRBJ2-1, with D possibly matching TRBD2 (6 bases). Per germline, CDR1 SEHNR and CDR2 FQNEAQ (reference sequence). This CDR3 has 14 amino acids. V gave up 3 bases and J gave up 2 bases, with 8 bases separating them. The DNA for the CDR3 is TGTGCCAGCAGCTTTCTAGCGCCCTACAATGAGCAGTTCTTC. Protein product: CASSFLAPYNEQFF. Based on the CDR3 plus reference TRBV7-9 and TRBJ2-1, the full variable domain is DTGVSQNPRHKITKRGQNVTFRCDPISEHNRLYWYRQTLGQGPEFLTYFQNEAQLEKSRLLSDRFSAERPKGSFSTLEIQRTEQGDSAMYLCASSFLAPYNEQFFGPGTRLTVL.

The rearrangement joins TRBV14 to TRBJ2-5; no reliable D call. The CDR3 covers 15 residues. V gave up 1 base and J gave up 3 bases, with 12 bases separating them. Per the germline V gene, CDR1 is SGHDN and CDR2 is FVKESK. This CDR3 is CASSQVTALEETQYF. The DNA for the CDR3 is TGTGCCAGCAGCCAAGTAACAGCCCTAGAAGAGACCCAGTACTTC.

The chain uses TRBV24-1 and TRBJ2-1; TRBD1 matches at 7 bases. This CDR3 has 16 residues. With V trimmed by 4 bases and J by 6 bases, 11 bases remained unmatched. The germline gives CDR1 KGHDR, CDR2 SFDVKD. In DNA form, the CDR3 reads TGTGCCACCAGTGACTTCGGAGAGGGGGCCATCAATGAGCAGTTCTTC. Translating gives CATSDFGEGAINEQFF.

This sequence joins TRBV5-4 and TRBJ2-3, with a tentative D call TRBD2 (5 bases). The CDR3 has 13 residues. Trimming cost V 4 bases and J 6 bases, with 12 bases left between them. Germline CDR1 SGHNT, CDR2 YYREEE (reference sequence). CDR3 coding DNA: TGTGCCAGCAGCCCCTACAGCGGCGATACGCAGTATTTT. Protein sequence: CASSPYSGDTQYF.

This chain links TRBV12-3 or TRBV12-4 with TRBJ2-2; 8 bases agree with TRBD1. The CDR3 is 14 amino acids. Trimming cost V 5 bases and J 8 bases; bases outside gene matches: 7. The chain's CDR3 is CASSGQGSMGELFF. CDR3 sequence (DNA): TGTGCCAGCAGTGGACAGGGTTCCATGGGGGAGCTGTTTTTT.

The rearrangement links TRBV5-1 to TRBJ1-5; TRBD1 might be the D (6 bases). V was clipped by 0 bases and J by 2 bases, with 12 bases between them. The CDR3 runs to 16 residues. The V gene's germline CDR1 is SGHRS and CDR2 YFSETQ. Here the CDR3 reads CASSLEGGGGNQPQHF. The CDR3 bases are TGCGCCAGCAGCTTGGAAGGGGGAGGAGGCAATCAGCCCCAGCATTTT.

The chain joins TRBV5-1 to TRBJ2-7; a weak D match, TRBD1 (5 bases). Per germline, CDR1 SGHRS and CDR2 YFSETQ. V was trimmed by 2 bases and J by 1 base, leaving 10 bases between them. CDR3 length: 14 residues. CDR3 nucleotides: TGCGCCAGCAGCTTCGAGGACACATCCTACGAGCAGTACTTC. It yields the protein CASSFEDTSYEQYF.

This rearrangement joins TRBV9 to TRBJ2-3; D might be TRBD1 or TRBD2, each matching 5 bases. Germline V gene sequence: CDR1 SGDLS, CDR2 YYNGEE. The germline V and J ends were trimmed by 3 bases and 2 bases, with 19 bases remaining between them. CDR3 length: 17 amino acids. The CDR3 loop is CASSAPRGDRNTDTQYF. The CDR3 DNA sequence: TGTGCCAGCAGCGCCCCCCGGGGCGACAGAAACACAGATACGCAGTATTTT.

This chain connects TRBV7-9 to TRBJ1-5; the D gene is possibly TRBD1 (6 bases). The CDR3 consists of 13 residues. V lost 6 bases and J lost 7, with 13 bases in between. CDR1 and CDR2 (germline): SEHNR, FQNEAQ (reference sequence). This CDR3 reads CASRPGRGQPQHF. The CDR3, as DNA: TGTGCCAGCAGGCCTGGAAGGGGGCAGCCCCAGCATTTT.

In this sample, this clonotype turned up once. V and J are TRBV5-8 and TRBJ1-1; TRBD1 aligns across 8 bases. CDR1 and CDR2 from the germline V gene are SGHTS and YDEGEE. The CDR3 covers 16 residues. Germline trimming cut 2 bases from V and 5 bases from J; bases unmatched to any gene: 11. CDR3 coding DNA: TGTGCCAGCAGCTTTGGACAGGGTGATGTGGGAACTGAAGCTTTCTTT. It codes for CASSFGQGDVGTEAFF. Full variable domain (rest looked up from reference TRBV5-8 and TRBJ1-1): EAGVTQSPTHLIKTRGQQATLRCSPISGHTSVYWYQQALGLGLQFLLWYDEGEERNRGNFPPRFSGRQFPNYSSELNVNALELEDSALYLCASSFGQGDVGTEAFFGQGTRLTVV.